The rows below give T cell receptor beta chains drawn from one sample of a study of cytomegalovirus exposure and HLA in healthy donors. Clones were read by immunoSEQ multiplex PCR, and TCRdb kept only the in-frame ones, dropping some. This repertoire shows approximately 58,000 clones, around 94% found once; its top ten account for approximately 2.1%. The sample comprised PBMCs. These receptors came from a man between 18 and 35 years old in good health and CMV-seronegative. Both conserved end residues are part of each CDR3. The D gene is left open where the match is weak. Clone size is shown for a subset of rows, as once, few, many or a class of expanded clone.

TRBV29-1	NA	TRBJ2-5	NA	CSAGGRRERKETQYF	TGCAGCGCTGGGGGCCGGCGGGAGAGGAAAGAGACCCAGTACTTC
TRBV27	NA	TRBJ1-2	NA	CAPLLPRVYGYTF	TGTGCCCCTCTGTTACCCAGGGTGTATGGCTACACCTTC
TRBV4-3	NA	TRBJ1-2	NA	CASSQDLLANYGYTF	TGCGCCAGCAGCCAAGATCTCCTAGCTAACTATGGCTACACCTTC
TRBV6-5	TRBD2	TRBJ2-3	NA	CASSYASGGPDTQYF	TGTGCCAGCAGTTACGCCTCGGGGGGTCCAGATACGCAGTATTTT
TRBV11-2	NA	TRBJ1-2	once	CASSLAGAGIYGYTF	TGTGCCAGCAGCTTAGCGGGCGCAGGGATCTATGGCTACACCTTC
TRBV28	TRBD1	TRBJ1-2	NA	CASSPYRGNYGYTF	TGTGCCAGCAGTCCCTACAGGGGTAACTATGGCTACACCTTC
TRBV7-9	TRBD1	TRBJ1-2	NA	CASSLDRDRGSGYTF	TGTGCCAGCAGCTTAGACCGGGACAGGGGGTCTGGCTACACCTTC
TRBV4-3	NA	TRBJ1-2	NA	CASSQESSTVYGYTF	TGCGCCAGCAGTCAAGAATCGAGCACCGTCTATGGCTACACCTTC
TRBV19	TRBD1	TRBJ2-7	NA	CASSGTAYEQYF	TGTGCCAGTTCCGGGACAGCCTACGAGCAGTACTTC
TRBV5-6	TRBD1	TRBJ1-3	once	CASSPGQAPLSIYF	TGTGCCAGCAGCCCGGGACAGGCTCCTCTCTCCATATATTTT
TRBV7-2	TRBD2	TRBJ2-1	NA	CASSPASGHNEQFF	TGTGCCAGCAGCCCCGCTAGCGGACACAATGAGCAGTTCTTC
TRBV15	TRBD2	TRBJ2-2	NA	CATSRDVRLAGDNTGELFF	TGTGCCACCAGCAGAGATGTTCGACTAGCGGGAGACAACACCGGGGAGCTGTTTTTT
TRBV5-1	NA	TRBJ2-1	few	CASSWGDLSYNEQFF	TGCGCCAGCAGCTGGGGGGACCTCTCCTACAATGAGCAGTTCTTC
TRBV11-2	NA	TRBJ2-4	NA	CASSLVRGDIQYF	TGTGCCAGCAGCTTAGTACGGGGAGACATTCAGTACTTC
TRBV7-9	TRBD1	TRBJ1-1	NA	CASRPIGQDLNTEAFF	TGTGCCAGCAGGCCGATTGGACAGGACCTTAACACTGAAGCTTTCTTT
TRBV5-1	TRBD2	TRBJ2-1	NA	CASSQEGLAGGLTLYNEQFF	TGCGCCAGCAGCCAGGAGGGACTAGCGGGAGGTTTGACCTTATACAATGAGCAGTTCTTC
TRBV2	NA	TRBJ2-3	NA	CASRRQGGSTDTQYF	TGTGCCAGCAGGAGACAGGGAGGCAGCACAGATACGCAGTATTTT
TRBV29-1	NA	TRBJ1-4	NA	CSVSPQGVNEKLFF	TGCAGCGTTAGCCCCCAGGGTGTCAATGAAAAACTGTTTTTT
TRBV5-1	NA	TRBJ1-5	once	CASSLDSVNQPQHF	TGCGCCAGCAGTTTAGACAGTGTGAATCAGCCCCAGCATTTT
TRBV10-3	TRBD2	TRBJ2-1	NA	CAISATSGTWNEQFF	TGTGCCATCAGTGCGACTAGCGGAACATGGAATGAGCAGTTCTTC
TRBV7-2	TRBD2	TRBJ2-5	NA	CASSYAGGDSETQYF	TGTGCCAGCAGCTATGCTGGGGGGGATAGCGAGACCCAGTACTTC
TRBV10-1	TRBD1	TRBJ1-5	NA	CASRQGKSNQPQHF	TGCGCCAGCAGACAGGGGAAGAGCAATCAGCCCCAGCATTTT
TRBV4-1	TRBD2	TRBJ2-3	NA	CASSHGLADTQYF	TGCGCCAGCAGCCATGGACTAGCGGATACGCAGTATTTT
TRBV6-5	TRBD1	TRBJ1-2	NA	CASSSTGAYGYTF	TGTGCCAGCAGTTCGACAGGGGCCTATGGCTACACCTTC
TRBV4-2	TRBD2	TRBJ2-7	NA	CASSQELAGFYEQYF	TGTGCCAGCAGCCAAGAGTTAGCGGGGTTTTACGAGCAGTACTTC
TRBV28	NA	TRBJ2-7	NA	CASSFGVHEQYF	TGTGCCAGCAGTTTCGGTGTCCACGAGCAGTACTTC
TRBV2	NA	TRBJ1-4	NA	CASAYAKTTNEKLFF	TGTGCCAGCGCCTACGCAAAGACAACTAATGAAAAACTGTTTTTT
TRBV6-5	NA	TRBJ2-1	NA	CASRRGNNEQFF	TGTGCCAGCAGAAGAGGTAATAATGAGCAGTTCTTC
TRBV30	TRBD2	TRBJ2-7	NA	CACSTSGKGEQYF	TGTGCCTGCTCGACTAGCGGGAAGGGCGAGCAGTACTTC
TRBV9	NA	TRBJ2-7	once	CASSVFSGTEQYF	TGTGCCAGCAGCGTATTTTCGGGAACCGAGCAGTACTTC
TRBV5-4	TRBD2	TRBJ2-3	NA	CASSSLAGVVTDTQYF	TGTGCCAGCAGCTCCCTAGCGGGAGTTGTGACAGATACGCAGTATTTT
TRBV18	NA	TRBJ1-1	NA	CASSLTVNTEAFF	TGTGCCAGCTCACTTACGGTGAACACTGAAGCTTTCTTT
TRBV5-5	TRBD1	TRBJ1-5	few	CASSLNGQGTNQPQHF	TGTGCCAGCAGCCTAAATGGACAGGGGACCAATCAGCCCCAGCATTTT
TRBV7-9	TRBD1	TRBJ2-5	NA	CASSSGTGGGETQYF	TGTGCCAGCAGCTCCGGGACAGGGGGCGGTGAGACCCAGTACTTC
TRBV19	NA	TRBJ2-3	NA	CASSGGGYTDTQYF	TGTGCCAGTAGTGGGGGAGGTTACACAGATACGCAGTATTTT
TRBV6-5	NA	TRBJ2-1	NA	CASVGGGPDEQFF	TGTGCCAGCGTAGGGGGAGGGCCCGATGAGCAGTTCTTC
TRBV11-2	TRBD1	TRBJ1-2	once	CASSDRQGAEGYTF	TGTGCCAGCAGCGATCGACAGGGGGCAGAGGGCTACACCTTC
TRBV19	NA	TRBJ1-1	once	CASKQGNTEAFF	TGTGCCAGTAAACAGGGGAACACTGAAGCTTTCTTT
TRBV7-2	NA	TRBJ1-5	NA	CASSVLSNQPQHF	TGTGCCAGCAGCGTACTTAGCAATCAGCCCCAGCATTTT
TRBV11-2	TRBD2	TRBJ2-1	NA	CASSLALAGGRNEQFF	TGTGCCAGCAGCTTAGCGTTGGCGGGAGGTCGGAATGAGCAGTTCTTC
TRBV19	TRBD1	TRBJ2-3	NA	CASMGDRVNWQYF	TGTGCCAGTATGGGGGACAGGGTCAACTGGCAGTATTTT
TRBV10-1	NA	TRBJ2-6	NA	CASSPVGANVLTF	TGCGCCAGCAGCCCGGTTGGGGCCAACGTCCTGACTTTC
TRBV4-1	TRBD2	TRBJ2-5	NA	CASSQDPGPSGHKKTQYF	TGCGCCAGCAGCCAAGACCCCGGACCTAGCGGGCATAAGAAGACCCAGTACTTC
TRBV21-1	NA	TRBJ1-2	NA	CASSKALRQQVAYGYTF	TGTGCCAGCAGCAAAGCGCTAAGACAGCAGGTGGCCTATGGCTACACCTTC
TRBV29-1	TRBD1	TRBJ2-3	NA	CSVVEGAADTQYF	TGCAGCGTTGTTGAGGGGGCCGCAGATACGCAGTATTTT
TRBV28	TRBD1	TRBJ1-5	NA	CASSLLGTGENQPQHF	TGTGCCAGCAGTTTACTGGGGACAGGGGAAAATCAGCCCCAGCATTTT
TRBV7-8	TRBD2	TRBJ2-7	NA	CASSHSRTSGTTKEYF	TGTGCCAGCAGCCATAGTAGGACTAGCGGGACCACAAAGGAGTACTTC
TRBV7-2	TRBD1	TRBJ2-3	once	CASSFGLGQGTDTQYF	TGTGCCAGCAGCTTCGGTCTGGGACAGGGCACAGATACGCAGTATTTT
TRBV15	TRBD1	TRBJ1-5	NA	CATSSAGQLYSNQPQHF	TGTGCCACCAGCAGCGCGGGACAGCTATATAGCAATCAGCCCCAGCATTTT
TRBV4-2	TRBD2	TRBJ2-1	NA	CASSPSRLAGEHIF	TGTGCCAGCAGCCCTTCCAGACTAGCGGGAGAGCATATCTTC
TRBV5-1	TRBD1	TRBJ2-7	NA	CASSHQGQVDEQYF	TGCGCCAGCAGCCACCAGGGACAGGTGGACGAGCAGTACTTC